This T cell receptor (beta chain) was identified during a study of blood T cell repertoires in COVID-19. Method: immunoSEQ multiplex PCR; TCRdb's copy keeps in-frame clones and lacks some. In the table there are hundreds of thousands of clones, 86% of which are singletons. From germline, CDR1 is LGHDT and CDR2 YNNKEL (reference sequence). The CDR3 sequence is 15 residues long. V gave up 7 bases and J gave up 1 base; unmatched junction bases: 5. This receptor was taken from an older woman with COVID-19, enrolled during active disease. The chain uses TRBV3-1 (or the pseudogene TRBV3-2) and TRBJ2-1, with 9 bases lining up with TRBD2. The sample was peripheral blood. CDR3: CASNLAGKSYNEQFF. CDR3 bases: TGTGCCAGCAACCTAGCGGGGAAGTCCTACAATGAGCAGTTCTTC.